The 9 T cell receptor beta chains given below trace back to one sample, sequenced in a study of T cells in women clearing cervical HPV infection. The method was immunoSEQ multiplex PCR; TCRdb's version includes in-frame clones alone and lacks a portion of them. The clone table shows 30,000 to 40,000 clones, with the ten largest holding around 6.5%. The sample was blood buffy coat. The source of these receptors is a woman aged 18-70 years with a cervical HPV16 infection that either progressed to CIN3+ or cleared (not recorded which).

A remark on this clone: The sequence runs out 3 residues before the end of the CDR3; the remainder is reconstructed from the germline J gene. The chain combines TRBV7-2 with TRBJ1-4; 9 nucleotides match TRBD1. Looked up from germline, CDR1 is SGHTA and CDR2 is FQGNSA. Trimming cost V 3 bases and J 8 bases; bases outside gene matches: 7. The CDR3 loop spans 15 amino acids. CDR3 bases read: TGTGCCAGCAGCTTTTTTCACAGGGGGCTGGAAAAA. Residues: CASSFFHRGLEK. In full, the CDR3 reads CASSFFHRGLEKLFF.

Remarks on this clone: Read data end 3 residues before the CDR3 end; the end is taken from the germline J gene. The rearrangement links TRBV18 to TRBJ2-5; no clear D gene. The CDR3 consists of 11 residues. Germline CDR1 KGHSH, CDR2 LQKENI. CDR3 bases read: TGTGCCAGCTCACCCCAGGAAACC. Residues: CASSPQET. From start to end, the CDR3 is CASSPQETQYF. Full variable domain (remainder filled in from reference TRBV18 and TRBJ2-5): NAGVMQNPRHLVRRRGQEARLRCSPMKGHSHVYWYRQLPEEGLKFMVYLQKENIIDESGMPKERFSAEFPKEGPSILRIQQVVRGDSAAYFCASSPQETQYFGPGTRLLVL.

On this clone itself: The read gets to within 3 residues of the CDR3 end, and the germline J gene fills in the rest. Other DNA sequences of this sample code for an identical CDR3. The chain recombines TRBV4-2 with TRBJ2-2; weak D call: TRBD2 (5 bases). The germline V gene has CDR1 LGHNA and CDR2 YNFKEQ. Trimming removed 0 bases at V and 3 bases at J, with 17 bases between. CDR3 size: 18 residues. CDR3: CASSQDYVDSVDTGELFF. CDR3 DNA (partial): TGTGCCAGCAGCCAAGATTACGTGGACTCGGTGGACACCGGGGAG.

Comment on this clone: The DNA ends 3 residues before the CDR3 does, and the rest of the CDR3 is filled in from the germline J gene. The chain links TRBV19 to TRBJ2-3, with a possible D match to TRBD1 (5 bases). CDR1 is LNHDA and CDR2 is SQIVND in the germline V gene (reference sequence). The CDR3 has 15 amino acids. The CDR3 DNA, read in part, is TGTGCCAGTAGTATAGAATCCCCAGGGCAAGAGACG. This codes for CASSIESPGQET. The entire CDR3 protein reads CASSIESPGQETQYF.

Of note for this clone: The read comes to an end 3 residues before the CDR3 does, leaving the germline J gene to fill in the end. The chain combines TRBV2 with TRBJ1-4; 7 bases agree with TRBD1. The CDR3 is 15 amino acids. CDR1 is SNHLY and CDR2 is FYNNEI in the germline V gene. The part of the CDR3 DNA that was read is TGTGCCAGCAGTGAAGTGGGCAGGGGGTTTTCACCA. It encodes CASSEVGRGFSP. The whole CDR3 protein is CASSEVGRGFSPLFF.

Comments on this clone: The CDR3 end lies 3 residues beyond the end of the read and is filled in from the germline J gene. The chain couples TRBV7-6 to TRBJ2-7, with 8 nucleotides matching TRBD1. Per the germline V gene, CDR1 is SGHVS and CDR2 is FNYEAQ. The CDR3 covers 14 residues. The V segment lost 5 bases and the J segment 6 bases; nucleotides outside the gene matches: 9. The CDR3: CASSPRTGIGEQYF. The sequenced CDR3 bases are TGTGCCAGCAGCCCACGGACAGGGATCGGCGAG.

As concerns this clone: The read is 3 residues too short to cover the CDR3 end, so that end is filled in from the germline J gene. The chain uses TRBV19 and TRBJ2-7; TRBD1 agrees at 8 bases. Germline-derived CDR1 and CDR2 are LNHDA and SQIVND (reference sequence). The trim removed 6 bases at V and 2 bases at J, leaving 6 bases unmatched. The CDR3 has 14 residues. The sequenced part of the CDR3 DNA is TGTGCCAGTAGGACAGGGGCCCAGACCTACGAG. Its protein product is CASRTGAQTYE. The full CDR3 is CASRTGAQTYEQYF.

About this clone: Coverage ceases 3 residues before the CDR3 finishes, and the germline J gene fills in the end. This chain uses TRBV19 with TRBJ1-1; TRBD1 is a possible D gene (5 bases). CDR1 and CDR2 from the germline V gene are LNHDA and SQIVND (reference sequence). This CDR3 spans 13 amino acids. Trimming removed 6 bases at V and 4 bases at J, with 12 bases between. The covered CDR3 bases are TGTGCCAGTAGACTAGGCGGGGGCACTGAA. Its protein product is CASRLGGGTE. The full CDR3 sequence reads CASRLGGGTEAFF.

Points on this clone: The read falls 3 residues short of the CDR3 end, and the missing part is taken from the germline J gene. J is TRBJ1-4 and V is TRBV29-1; D perhaps matches TRBD1 (6 bases). Germline CDR1 and CDR2: SQVTM and ANQGSEA. This CDR3 has 12 residues. Between the trimmed V and J ends, which lost 7 bases and 7 bases, there was a span of 13 bases. The covered CDR3 bases are TGCAGCGCGGAACAGGGTAGTGAAAAA. This codes for CSAEQGSEK. The whole CDR3 protein is CSAEQGSEKLFF.